This entry is about one T cell receptor beta chain. Its target is not known. TCRdb's table, derived via immunoSEQ multiplex PCR, lists solely in-frame clones and lacks some. The sample has 85,000 to 130,000 clones, around 90% seen once. This specimen comes from a study of T cell responses to AZD1222 COVID-19 vaccine. This CDR3 has 14 residues. In germline, CDR1 is KGHDR, CDR2 SFDVKD. The V and J ends lost 2 bases and 7 bases respectively, with 13 bases between them. Recipients boosted at about 4 weeks or about 12 weeks are pooled. Notes on the study in general: Dominant CD4 TCR responses targeted spike regions 160-218 and 743-854. Only a handful of AZD1222 recipients were seropositive at baseline. Most donors were white British and more were female, and clonal diversity was possibly underestimated.

The sample here was peripheral blood, taken 28 days after the second AZD1222 dose. The receptor comes from an adult who received the AZD1222 COVID-19 vaccine. The chain recombines TRBV24-1 with TRBJ1-2; no definite D call. The CDR3 region is CATSDSNTSGGYTF. CDR3 sequence (DNA): TGTGCCACCAGTGATTCAAATACGTCGGGTGGCTACACCTTC.